These 25 T cell receptor beta chains were sequenced from one sample in a study of blood T cells in healthy people across ages. Through a sample-barcoded 5' primer and a J-beta primer mix, a second PCR was run for roughly 6 to 11 cycles. TCRdb re-analysed the 5' RACE reads in MiXCR, keeping a single row per CDR3 protein. The data hold some 1,800,000 distinct CDR3 sequences, with roughly two fifths observed a single time. Input material: blood. The receptors were sampled from a human donor in good health.

V usage is TRBV5-1 and J usage is TRBJ2-2; 9 nucleotides agree with TRBD2. CDR3 size: 16 residues. Germline V gene lookup returns CDR1 SGHRS and CDR2 YFSETQ. The trim removed 2 bases at V and 7 bases at J, leaving 9 bases unmatched. CDR3 coding DNA: TGCGCCAGCAGCTTCTTGGCGGGGGGGCCGGACGGGGAGCTGTTTTTT. Translation: CASSFLAGGPDGELFF.

The CDR3 region has the DNA TGTGCCAGCAGTGGGCTAGCGGGAGTAGCCTACGAGCAGTACTTC. This sequence encodes CASSGLAGVAYEQYF. This chain joins TRBV6-1 and TRBJ2-7, with TRBD2 identical over 10 bases. The CDR3 has 15 amino acids. The germline gives CDR1 MNHNS, CDR2 SASEGT. V trimming: 4 bases; J trimming: 2 bases; junction bases outside the gene matches: 5.

This clonotype was counted between two and nine times. The gene calls are TRBV7-2 and TRBJ2-6; D may match TRBD1 or TRBD2 (5 bases each). The CDR3 is 19 amino acids. Germline loops: CDR1 SGHTA, CDR2 FQGNSA. V gave up 3 bases and J gave up 0 bases, with 18 bases separating them. In DNA, the CDR3 is TGTGCCAGCAGCTTCAAAGACCCGGGACGCCTCTCTGGGGCCAACGTCCTGACTTTC. Amino acid sequence: CASSFKDPGRLSGANVLTF.

The chain carries TRBV7-2 and TRBJ1-1; unclear D gene. The CDR3 totals 11 residues. Trimming took off 3 bases at V and 11 bases at J, with 10 bases between the two ends. CDR1 is SGHTA, CDR2 FQGNSA, per germline. The CDR3: CASSFGWLAFF. The DNA of the CDR3 is TGTGCCAGCAGCTTTGGGTGGTTGGCTTTCTTT.

This clonotype was seen at least ten times. V and J are TRBV4-2 and TRBJ1-6; no clear D gene. Germline CDR1 is LGHNA and CDR2 is YNFKEQ. The CDR3 has 18 amino acids. V shed 0 bases and J shed 4 bases, with 16 bases lying between them. The CDR3 nucleotides are TGTGCCAGCAGCCAAGATCAAGTGTCAGCTTTATATAATTCACCCCTCCACTTT. This translates into CASSQDQVSALYNSPLHF.

The gene calls are TRBV29-1 and TRBJ2-3; perhaps TRBD2 as D (6 bases). V was pared by 4 bases and J by 0 bases, with 14 bases between. Germline lookup yields CDR1 SQVTM and CDR2 ANQGSEA. The CDR3 consists of 15 residues. Here the CDR3 DNA reads TGCAGCGTTGTCGGTAGCGGAACGAGCACAGATACGCAGTATTTT. Amino acids: CSVVGSGTSTDTQYF.

The gene calls are TRBV11-3 and TRBJ2-1; D gene ambiguous. Trimming removed 5 bases at V and 6 bases at J, with 17 bases between. This CDR3 comprises 15 residues. Germline CDR1 is SGHNT and CDR2 is YENEEA. The CDR3, as DNA: TGTGCCAGCAGCCCCCAAGAAGGTTATTTCAATGAGCAGTTCTTC. Its translation is CASSPQEGYFNEQFF.

V and J are TRBV12-3 or TRBV12-4 and TRBJ1-5; 11 bases fit TRBD1. The CDR3 loop spans 16 amino acids. With V trimmed by 9 bases and J by 3 bases, 10 bases remained unmatched. The CDR3 reads CARSSRDRGDNQPQHF. CDR3 DNA sequence: TGTGCCAGAAGCAGCCGGGACAGGGGGGACAATCAGCCCCAGCATTTT.

In this sample, this clonotype turned up many times. The chain employs TRBV6-2 or TRBV6-3 and TRBJ1-6; the match to TRBD1 covers 7 bases. Germline V gene lookup returns CDR1 MNHEY and CDR2 SVGEGT. The CDR3 has 15 residues. With 4 bases clipped from V and 8 bases from J, the junction kept 8 bases outside the gene matches. The CDR3: CASSSGTEGYSPLHF. The CDR3 DNA sequence: TGTGCCAGCAGTTCCGGGACAGAGGGATATTCACCCCTCCACTTT.

V usage is TRBV12-3 or TRBV12-4 and J usage is TRBJ1-6, with TRBD1 as a possible D gene (5 bases). The V and J ends lost 4 bases and 11 bases respectively, with 12 bases between them. The CDR3 contains 13 residues. Here the CDR3 reads CASSSAGLAPLHF. CDR3 coding DNA: TGTGCCAGCAGTTCTGCAGGGCTCGCACCCCTCCACTTT.

The CDR3 DNA reads TGCAGTGCCCACTCAGCTTATCCCTACAATGAGCAGTTCTTC. Translation: CSAHSAYPYNEQFF. This rearrangement joins TRBV20-1 to TRBJ2-1; D is ambiguous. V was pared by 6 bases and J by 2 bases, with 14 bases between. The CDR3 contains 14 residues. CDR1 and CDR2 (germline): DFQATT, SNEGSKA (reference sequence).

The sample holds a few counts of this clonotype. The chain joins TRBV29-1 to TRBJ2-3, with a weak D call TRBD2 (6 bases). This CDR3 is 13 amino acids long. The germline gives CDR1 SQVTM, CDR2 ANQGSEA. Trimming left V 6 bases short and J 8 bases short, with 18 bases between. CDR3 in amino acids: CSVVPGELGTQYF. DNA of the CDR3: TGCAGCGTGGTCCCGGGAGAGTTGGGTACGCAGTATTTT.

The chain has TRBV14 and TRBJ2-7, with D possibly called TRBD1 or TRBD2 (5 bases each). Germline CDR1 is SGHDN and CDR2 is FVKESK. Trimming took 3 bases from V and 3 from J, leaving 18 bases between them. The CDR3 sequence is 16 residues long. This CDR3 reads CASSHLYGAACYEQYF. In DNA form, the CDR3 reads TGTGCCAGCAGCCACCTATACGGGGCAGCCTGCTACGAGCAGTACTTC.

This clonotype was detected only a few times. The chain employs TRBV20-1 and TRBJ2-1, with D hard to call. The CDR3 extends over 14 amino acids. V gave up 3 bases and J gave up 3 bases, with 12 bases separating them. Germline lookup yields CDR1 DFQATT and CDR2 SNEGSKA (reference sequence). The CDR3 loop is CSARNTMNYNEQFF. CDR3 bases: TGCAGTGCTAGGAATACGATGAACTACAATGAGCAGTTCTTC.

This clonotype has a handful of counts. This sequence joins TRBV4-1 and TRBJ2-5; 7 bases line up with TRBD2. V gave up 0 bases and J gave up 4 bases; unmatched junction bases: 8. From germline, CDR1 is MGHRA and CDR2 YSYEKL. CDR3 length equals 16 residues. The CDR3 loop reads CASSQEEGGGSETQYF. For the CDR3, the DNA is TGCGCCAGCAGCCAAGAAGAGGGCGGGGGTTCAGAGACCCAGTACTTC.

The chain is built from TRBV20-1 and TRBJ1-2; D not resolved. V shed 0 bases and J shed 8 bases, with 13 bases lying between them. The CDR3 loop spans 13 amino acids. In germline, CDR1 is DFQATT, CDR2 SNEGSKA (reference sequence). The CDR3 coding sequence is TGCAGTGCTAGAGATCCCCAGGCCCGGGGCTACACCTTC. Amino acid sequence: CSARDPQARGYTF.

The J gene is TRBJ2-5, the V gene TRBV12-3 or TRBV12-4; TRBD2 aligns across 8 bases. The CDR3 totals 15 residues. The trim removed 6 bases at V and 3 bases at J, leaving 9 bases unmatched. Here the CDR3 reads CASSRGLAYEETQYF. The CDR3 coding sequence is TGTGCCAGCAGCAGAGGACTAGCCTATGAAGAGACCCAGTACTTC.

The V call is TRBV20-1, the J call TRBJ1-1; 7 positions agree with TRBD1. Germline-derived CDR1 and CDR2 are DFQATT and SNEGSKA (reference sequence). This CDR3 contains 15 residues. V lost 3 bases, J lost 0 bases, and 7 bases stayed unmatched. The CDR3 sequence: CSARSPGQMNTEAFF. In DNA, the CDR3 is TGCAGTGCTAGGTCTCCGGGACAGATGAACACTGAAGCTTTCTTT.

This clonotype has more than one count but fewer than ten. The chain joins TRBV9 to TRBJ2-5; D may be TRBD1 or TRBD2 (5 bases each). CDR1 is SGDLS, CDR2 YYNGEE, per germline. The CDR3 is 15 residues long. Trimming took off 2 bases at V and 1 base at J, with 12 bases between the two ends. The CDR3 DNA follows: TGTGCCAGCAGCGTTAAACCGGGACGCCAAGAGACCCAGTACTTC. Translating gives CASSVKPGRQETQYF.

This clonotype was seen more than once but under ten times. The V gene is TRBV9, the J gene TRBJ1-5; D remains ambiguous. Germline CDR1 and CDR2: SGDLS and YYNGEE. The V and J ends lost 0 bases and 6 bases respectively, with 10 bases between them. The CDR3 runs 14 residues. As DNA, the CDR3 is TGTGCCAGCAGCGTAGGCGGCAGGTCTCAGCCCCAGCATTTT. It is translated as CASSVGGRSQPQHF. The variable domain in full, completed from reference TRBV9 and TRBJ1-5, reads DSGVTQTPKHLITATGQRVTLRCSPRSGDLSVYWYQQSLDQGLQFLIQYYNGEERAKGNILERFSAQQFPDLHSELNLSSLELGDSALYFCASSVGGRSQPQHFGDGTRLSIL.

This rearrangement joins TRBV5-5 to TRBJ1-1; no clear D. This CDR3 spans 15 amino acids. Trimming removed 2 bases from V and 1 base from J, with 12 bases in between. Germline-derived CDR1 and CDR2 are SGHKS and YYEKEE (reference sequence). CDR3 sequence (DNA): TGTGCCAGCAGCTTTCTGACGAGGAGGAACACTGAAGCTTTCTTT. It translates to CASSFLTRRNTEAFF. Complete variable domain (other parts from reference TRBV5-5 and TRBJ1-1): DAGVTQSPTHLIKTRGQQVTLRCSPISGHKSVSWYQQVLGQGPQFIFQYYEKEERGRGNFPDRFSARQFPNYSSELNVNALLLGDSALYLCASSFLTRRNTEAFFGQGTRLTVV.

This clonotype was seen once. V and J are TRBV27 and TRBJ2-4; TRBD1 might be the D (6 bases). Trimming stripped 5 bases from V and 7 bases from J, with 15 bases between. CDR1 is MNHEY, CDR2 SMNVEV, per germline (reference sequence). The CDR3 is made up of 14 amino acids. The CDR3 is CASSLTTGSNIQYF. For the CDR3, the DNA is TGTGCCAGCAGTCTCACCACAGGGAGCAACATTCAGTACTTC.

In this sample, this clonotype turned up a few times. CDR3 residues: CASSESASNQPQHF. CDR3 nucleotides: TGCGCCAGCAGTGAGTCGGCCAGCAATCAGCCCCAGCATTTT. The chain recombines TRBV10-2 with TRBJ1-5; D not resolved. The CDR3 is 14 amino acids. Germline CDR1 reads WSHSY; CDR2 reads SAAADI. V was pared by 0 bases and J by 1 base, with 4 bases between.

The DNA of the CDR3 is TGCAGTGCTCCGCGAGGGGGGGCCTCCTACGAGCAGTACTTC. Translating it yields CSAPRGGASYEQYF. This chain uses TRBV20-1 with TRBJ2-7, with TRBD2 as a possible D gene (7 bases). Germline CDR1 DFQATT, CDR2 SNEGSKA (reference sequence). The V end was cut by 5 bases, the J end by 0 bases, with 14 bases between. The CDR3 contains 14 residues.

This clonotype appeared many times. The chain carries TRBV7-8 and TRBJ2-7; D ambiguous. The V and J ends lost 2 bases and 3 bases respectively, with 14 bases between them. The CDR3 runs to 15 residues. Germline CDR1 and CDR2: SGHVS and FQNEAQ. The CDR3 bases are TGTGCCAGCAGCTTAAGGTCGGCCAGCTTCTACGAGCAGTACTTC. This translates into CASSLRSASFYEQYF.